This T cell receptor beta chain came from a study of glioma-infiltrating T cells after dendritic cell vaccination. This clone showed up just once. Clones were read by immunoSEQ multiplex PCR, and TCRdb kept only the in-frame ones, dropping some. The top ten hold under 40% of the sample, which has tens of thousands of clones, 75% to 85% seen once. Looked up from germline, CDR1 is GTSNPN and CDR2 is SVGIG (reference sequence). The CDR3 covers 14 residues. V lost 1 base, J lost 2 bases, and 10 bases lay in between. This receptor was identified in a human donor with glioblastoma. The chain joins TRBV30 to TRBJ2-3; D is ambiguous. The material sequenced was blood, taken before dendritic cell vaccination. CDR3 in DNA: TGTGCCTGGAGTGGGGCAGGCGACACAGATACGCAGTATTTT. This translates into CAWSGAGDTDTQYF.